This is a list of T cell receptor beta chains from one sample in a study of blood T cell repertoires in COVID-19. TCRdb keeps only in-frame clones here, not all; method: immunoSEQ multiplex PCR. The table shows 50,000 or so clones, with about 82% occurring only once. Specimen: peripheral blood. All receptors come from an elderly woman with acute or convalescent COVID-19. Both conserved end residues are part of each CDR3. D genes are given only for firm matches. For some rows the clone size is stated as once, few or many, or as a class when expanded; others skip it.

D	size	V	J	CDR3	DNA
.	.	TRBV20-1	TRBJ1-2	CSDRSNYGYTF	TGCAGTGATCGGAGTAACTATGGCTACACCTTC
.	.	TRBV5-4	TRBJ1-2	CASSLQRGAALYGYTF	TGTGCCAGCAGCTTACAGCGGGGGGCAGCTCTCTATGGCTACACCTTC
.	.	TRBV3-1/TRBV3-2	TRBJ2-6	CASSQGWTVSGASVLTF	TGTGCCAGCAGCCAAGGGTGGACCGTCTCTGGGGCCAGCGTCCTGACTTTC
TRBD1	.	TRBV18	TRBJ2-3	CASTDRGSDTQYF	TGTGCCAGCACGGACAGGGGATCAGATACGCAGTATTTT
.	.	TRBV11-2	TRBJ1-1	CASSLDLTGRSTEAFF	TGTGCCAGCAGCTTAGATCTTACAGGGCGGAGCACTGAAGCTTTCTTT
.	.	TRBV5-1	TRBJ2-2	CASSFIDTGELFF	TGCGCCAGCAGCTTCATAGACACCGGGGAGCTGTTTTTT
.	.	TRBV7-2	TRBJ1-4	CASRSGGGSEKLFF	TGTGCCAGCAGGTCTGGTGGGGGGTCCGAAAAACTGTTTTTT
TRBD1	.	TRBV9	TRBJ2-7	CASSVVGTGGYEQYF	TGTGCCAGCAGCGTAGTCGGGACAGGGGGCTACGAGCAGTACTTC
.	.	TRBV12-2	TRBJ2-3	CASRLARTLAGGESSTDTQYF	TGTGCAAGTCGCTTAGCGCGGACCCTAGCGGGAGGGGAATCTAGCACAGATACGCAGTATTTT
TRBD1	.	TRBV3-1/TRBV3-2	TRBJ1-2	CASSQAARGEDGYTF	TGTGCCAGCAGCCAAGCGGCCAGGGGGGAAGATGGCTACACCTTC
TRBD2	once	TRBV7-9	TRBJ2-5	CASSPSLGGMETQYF	TGTGCCAGCAGCCCTTCCCTCGGGGGGATGGAGACCCAGTACTTC
TRBD1	few	TRBV5-1	TRBJ2-2	CASSPRRPGQRNTGELFF	TGCGCCAGCAGCCCGCGGCGACCGGGACAGAGAAACACCGGGGAGCTGTTTTTT
TRBD2	.	TRBV4-2	TRBJ2-1	CASSPGTSNDNEQFF	TGTGCCAGCAGCCCCGGGACTAGCAATGACAATGAGCAGTTCTTC
TRBD1	.	TRBV7-6	TRBJ2-1	CASSLAGQGVRVEQFF	TGTGCCAGCAGCTTAGCGGGTCAGGGGGTACGTGTTGAGCAGTTCTTC
.	few	TRBV12-3/TRBV12-4	TRBJ2-1	CASSRGYNEQFF	TGTGCCAGCAGTCGGGGATACAATGAGCAGTTCTTC
TRBD2	many	TRBV6-5	TRBJ2-1	CASSLTSGSFNEQFF	TGTGCCAGCAGCTTAACTAGCGGGAGCTTCAATGAGCAGTTCTTC
TRBD2	.	TRBV11-1	TRBJ2-2	CASSFGLAGDTGELFF	TGTGCCAGCAGCTTTGGACTAGCGGGGGACACCGGGGAGCTGTTTTTT
.	.	TRBV18	TRBJ2-5	CASSPPDGGRQTQYF	TGTGCCAGCTCACCACCAGATGGAGGGAGGCAGACCCAGTACTTC
.	.	TRBV12-2	TRBJ2-6	CASRLVKNDRTPSGANVLTF	TGTGCAAGTCGCTTAGTTAAGAATGACAGAACACCCTCTGGGGCCAACGTCCTGACTTTC
.	.	TRBV5-1	TRBJ1-2	CASSYGGGDYGYTF	TGCGCCAGCAGCTACGGAGGGGGGGACTATGGCTACACCTTC
.	.	TRBV15	TRBJ1-4	CATSRNPRATNEKLFF	TGTGCCACCAGCAGAAATCCGAGAGCAACTAATGAAAAACTGTTTTTT
.	.	TRBV15	TRBJ1-2	CATSREPLRRGNGYTF	TGTGCCACCAGCAGAGAGCCCCTGAGGAGAGGGAATGGCTACACCTTC
TRBD1	.	TRBV19	TRBJ1-5	CASDRGWRETNQPQHF	TGTGCCAGCGACAGGGGGTGGCGTGAAACCAATCAGCCCCAGCATTTT
TRBD1	.	TRBV4-2	TRBJ2-1	CASSQDGTGVGDEQFF	TGTGCCAGCAGCCAAGATGGGACAGGGGTAGGGGATGAGCAGTTCTTC
.	.	TRBV10-3	TRBJ1-3	CANYPGQGNTIYF	TGTGCCAACTACCCGGGACAAGGAAACACCATATATTTT
.	.	TRBV5-4	TRBJ1-2	CASSLELPGEYGYTF	TGTGCCAGCAGCTTGGAATTGCCAGGGGAATATGGCTACACCTTC
TRBD2	once	TRBV5-1	TRBJ2-1	CASSWTSGANNEQFF	TGCGCCAGCAGCTGGACTAGCGGGGCCAACAATGAGCAGTTCTTC
TRBD1	.	TRBV7-9	TRBJ1-2	CASSLRTGGDGYTF	TGTGCCAGCAGCTTAAGGACAGGGGGGGATGGCTACACCTTC
.	.	TRBV4-1	TRBJ2-1	CASSQDGASSDEQFF	TGCGCCAGCAGCCAAGATGGTGCTAGTAGCGATGAGCAGTTCTTC
.	.	TRBV7-8	TRBJ2-2	CASSSGRGGELFF	TGTGCCAGCAGCTCCGGCCGGGGCGGGGAGCTGTTTTTT
.	once	TRBV30	TRBJ2-5	CAWSVKPRGTQYF	TGTGCCTGGAGTGTGAAGCCCAGAGGGACCCAGTACTTC
TRBD2	.	TRBV7-2	TRBJ2-2	CASSLMGSGGNTGELFF	TGTGCCAGCAGCTTAATGGGGAGCGGGGGTAACACCGGGGAGCTGTTTTTT
TRBD1	once	TRBV28	TRBJ1-6	CASSNLRTGPHSPLHF	TGTGCCAGCAGTAACCTCCGGACAGGGCCCCATTCACCCCTCCACTTT
TRBD1	once	TRBV7-9	TRBJ1-4	CASSLGQGIATNEKLFF	TGTGCCAGCAGCTTAGGACAGGGGATTGCAACTAATGAAAAACTGTTTTTT
TRBD1	once	TRBV19	TRBJ2-5	CASSATRGQGARETQYF	TGTGCCAGTAGTGCCACCCGGGGACAGGGGGCGAGGGAGACCCAGTACTTC
TRBD1	.	TRBV18	TRBJ2-1	CASSPGQGVGNEQFF	TGTGCCAGCTCACCTGGACAGGGGGTAGGCAATGAGCAGTTCTTC
TRBD1	.	TRBV19	TRBJ1-2	CASSKEGANYGYTF	TGTGCCAGTAGTAAAGAGGGGGCGAACTATGGCTACACCTTC
.	few	TRBV5-1	TRBJ2-1	CASSIWGPDGPSSYNEQFF	TGCGCCAGCAGTATATGGGGCCCGGACGGACCGAGCTCCTACAATGAGCAGTTCTTC
.	.	TRBV5-6	TRBJ2-1	CASSLYNEQFF	TGTGCCAGCAGCCTTTACAATGAGCAGTTCTTC
TRBD1	.	TRBV12-5	TRBJ1-6	CASGLRTGSTSPLHF	TGTGCTAGTGGTCTCCGGACAGGGTCGACCTCACCCCTCCACTTT
.	few	TRBV7-2	TRBJ1-1	CASSSRNPVSKAFF	TGTGCCAGCAGCTCGAGGAACCCGGTTTCTAAAGCTTTCTTT
.	.	TRBV7-9	TRBJ1-3	CASKSGRGTGNTIYF	TGTGCCAGCAAGTCTGGGAGGGGAACTGGAAACACCATATATTTT
.	.	TRBV7-9	TRBJ1-3	CASSPLRTLSGNTIYF	TGTGCCAGCAGCCCTCTTCGGACACTCTCTGGAAACACCATATATTTT
.	few	TRBV14	TRBJ1-6	CASSRLQESPLHF	TGTGCCAGCAGCCGATTACAGGAATCACCCCTCCACTTT
.	.	TRBV9	TRBJ1-1	CASSLGQNTEAFF	TGTGCCAGCAGCCTAGGACAGAACACTGAAGCTTTCTTT
.	.	TRBV24-1	TRBJ1-5	CATSDFYGGVVQPQHF	TGTGCCACCAGTGATTTCTACGGGGGGGTTGTTCAGCCCCAGCATTTT
TRBD2	.	TRBV11-2	TRBJ2-1	CASSLLAGGAYNEQFF	TGTGCCAGCAGCTTGCTAGCGGGAGGGGCCTACAATGAGCAGTTCTTC
.	.	TRBV5-6	TRBJ2-2	CASSFTVTNTGELFF	TGTGCCAGCAGCTTTACAGTTACTAACACCGGGGAGCTGTTTTTT
TRBD2	.	TRBV4-1	TRBJ2-7	CASSQDSSGGHFEQYF	TGCGCCAGCAGCCAAGATTCTAGCGGGGGCCACTTCGAGCAGTACTTC
TRBD2	few	TRBV5-1	TRBJ2-3	CASSAGVRQDTDTQYF	TGCGCCAGCAGCGCGGGGGTTCGACAAGACACAGATACGCAGTATTTT
TRBD1	.	TRBV4-2	TRBJ2-3	CASSQPSGRDRGTTDTQYF	TGTGCCAGCAGCCAACCTTCGGGGCGAGACAGGGGGACCACAGATACGCAGTATTTT
TRBD1	.	TRBV19	TRBJ1-2	CASQGAGGYTF	TGTGCCAGCCAGGGGGCCGGGGGCTACACCTTC
.	.	TRBV6-5	TRBJ1-2	CAVGPQGGYTF	TGTGCCGTGGGGCCGCAGGGGGGCTACACCTTC
TRBD1	.	TRBV30	TRBJ1-2	CAWGTGGGYTF	TGTGCCTGGGGGACAGGGGGCGGCTACACCTTC
.	.	TRBV18	TRBJ1-4	CASSPPGATNEKLFF	TGTGCCAGCTCACCACCAGGGGCGACTAATGAAAAACTGTTTTTT
.	.	TRBV27	TRBJ1-1	CASSRGLLRNTEAFF	TGTGCCAGCAGTCGCGGACTATTGAGGAACACTGAAGCTTTCTTT
.	.	TRBV13	TRBJ2-3	CVSSSYLRGTDTQYF	TGTGTCAGCAGCTCTTACCTTAGGGGGACAGATACGCAGTATTTT
TRBD1	.	TRBV9	TRBJ1-1	CASSARQGSDTEAFF	TGTGCCAGCAGCGCCCGACAGGGATCGGACACTGAAGCTTTCTTT
TRBD1	.	TRBV3-1/TRBV3-2	TRBJ1-1	CASSAPGTGIGFF	TGTGCCAGCAGCGCCCCCGGGACAGGGATAGGTTTCTTT
.	.	TRBV19	TRBJ1-1	CASSMTGTRSSTEAFF	TGTGCCAGTAGTATGACAGGTACCAGGTCTTCGACTGAAGCTTTCTTT